This T cell receptor (beta chain) is drawn from a study of cytomegalovirus exposure and HLA in healthy donors (dated by TCRdb to about 2017). Concerning the study at large: In an earlier analysis of 450 to 750 of the donors, 276 Gb of sequence data and 100 million or so unique TCR beta sequences from roughly 200 million T cells were reported. An early release that covered 500 to 800 HLA-typed donors contained about 290 gigabases of sequencing data and about 84 million unique TCR sequences. Of the roughly 410 genotyped donors, more than 75% were placed in the genetic ancestry cluster associated with self-reported Caucasian donors. The study aimed to test whether signatures of past pathogen exposure could be identified by cataloging public T cell receptors. The study used immunosequencing to profile the T cell repertoires of around 600 subjects and linked those repertoires to cytomegalovirus serostatus. Besides the first cohort of 550 to 750 subjects, a separate validation cohort made up of 95 to 150 different subjects was used. To predict cytomegalovirus infection status, the study combined high-throughput TCR immunosequencing, statistical association of individual TCRs with disease status, and machine learning. A later analysis re-analyzed previously published TCR beta repertoires from 650 to 800 donors and added high-resolution HLA genotyping to study TCR occurrence patterns. The later analysis used no new phenotypic data to find candidate immune exposures, relying instead on TCR beta sequences and their occurrence across donors. An earlier analysis of around 580 of the donors used high-throughput TCR beta sequencing to judge whether each TCR beta V gene segment behaved as functional or pseudogenic. Donor age, sex, ethnicity and CMV serostatus were collected together with the repertoire data. A later genetic analysis used genome-wide SNP genotypes for about 60% of the roughly 670 donors, treating that subset as a discovery cohort. Every discovery cohort repertoire had been produced on one sequencing platform. HLA typing covered class I and class II loci at four-digit resolution. The number of donors typed differed by locus, with roughly 620-630 for A, B, C, DRB1 and DQB1, roughly 520 for DQA1, about 610 for DPA1, and under 490 for DPB1. Five DR-DQ haplotypes were treated as single units for association and clustering because of strong linkage in the cohort. Across some 400 genotyped donors of the cohort, an average of roughly 230,000 unique TCR beta nucleotide sequences per donor were sequenced, and roughly a sixth of those sequences were non-productive.

V is pruned by 3 bases and J by 4 bases, leaving 7 bases of the junction without a gene match. Measured from the cysteine to the phenylalanine, the CDR3 is 15 residues long. Here the CDR3 DNA is all that survives: 45 bases in frame from base 1. For CDR1 and CDR2, the germline V gene lists SGHDT and YYEEEE. This clone is a singleton in its sample. No antigen is known for it. Qualities for individual bases were not recorded, and no much larger clone is one base off. What the study reported, not specific to this receptor: Correlated functional status among segregating V segments might reflect linkage disequilibrium, but an unknown experimental factor could not be ruled out. The presence/absence analyses assumed that sequencing depth was roughly uniform across donors, and that assumption may not be true. At a false discovery rate of 0.05, a later analysis linked 16,000 or so TCR beta sequences to specific HLA alleles. Immune exposure information for the cohort was limited to CMV serostatus. It was suggested by the authors that the approach could potentially be generalized to other disease states and immunological phenotypes. Assigning TCR associations to individual alleles was difficult when HLA alleles, especially DR and DQ, strongly co-occurred. A cluster of highly shared sequence variants was judged likely to be a technical artifact of the sequencing pipeline. A few of the identified cytomegalovirus-associated TCR beta chains were confirmed in vitro to be specific for cytomegalovirus antigens. In an earlier analysis of several hundred of the donors, most TCR beta V segments were observed in productive rearrangements about 90% or about 30% of the time, broadly matching IMGT annotations. The earlier analysis of approximately 590 of the donors excluded over 15 rarely observed V segments, including chromosome 9 orphons, because counts were too low. A later analysis reported that several top co-occurrence clusters appeared linked to parvovirus B19, influenza, CMV and Epstein-Barr virus. Cytomegalovirus status was reported to be diagnosed by the classifier with high specificity and sensitivity in both the original and validation cohorts. According to a later analysis, most CMV-associated TCR beta chains appeared to be HLA-restricted, and the HLA associations seemed to be driven largely by CMV exposure. Compared with equally common non-associated chains, HLA-associated TCR beta chains in a later analysis were more clonally expanded and had lower generation probabilities. In a later analysis, TCR association rates were found to vary across HLA loci, with the most associated TCRs seen for DRB1 alleles and the fewest for HLA-C alleles. Compared with the roughly 700-donor mean, donors in an Asian-associated ancestry cluster had fewer N-insertions in productive TCRs, according to a later genetic analysis. Because HLA typing was missing for some donors at each locus, association tests included only the typed subset. An association between a missense DCLRE1C variant and V-gene and J-gene trimming of TCR beta chains was found in a later genetic analysis and replicated in an independent cohort. A total of 150 to 200 TCR beta chains were listed by the study as associated with cytomegalovirus. In this cohort, only TCR beta chains were sequenced, and detectable features were limited by the absence of alpha or paired-chain data. The 87-base-pair reads could not distinguish some IMGT-functional V segments, including TRBV6-2 and TRBV6-3, so those segments were excluded. While some public TCRs were present in many individuals, most TCR sequences turned up only very rarely across donors. A further reported finding was that TCR beta sequences accurately predicted the HLA-A and HLA-B alleles for most subjects in the first cohort.

The cohort was made up of approximately 670 healthy bone marrow donors. At the time of sampling, every cohort member was nominally healthy, though immune exposures that went unrecorded were likely present. The donor was CMV seronegative and belonged to the group of 380 or so seronegative cohort members. A peripheral blood sample was collected from each donor, and TCR beta sequencing was performed on peripheral blood mononuclear cells. Genomic DNA extraction from the blood cell samples was performed with the Qiagen DNeasy Blood Extraction Kit. The library relied on the immunoSEQ multiplex PCR assay. For the multiplex PCR, a mixture combining 60 forward primers for TCR Vbeta segments and 13 reverse primers for TCR Jbeta segments was used. Amplification of the CDR3 region of rearranged TCR beta genes was performed with a multiplex PCR assay on genomic DNA. On the Illumina HiSeq System, the amplified TCR beta libraries were sequenced as 87-base-pair reads. The authors' pipeline ran thus. A later analysis tallied about 77 million unique TCR beta chains across the approximately 670 repertoires, and about 10 million of those chains were shared by two or more donors. To remove PCR and sequencing errors, raw reads were error-corrected and collapsed into unique sequences using a nearest-neighbor algorithm that merged closely related sequences. To assign V, D and J gene segments, CDR3 sequences were aligned to IMGT reference sequences. For a sequence to be retained, a match of at least six nucleotides was required to both a V gene segment and a J gene segment. A rearrangement counted as productive if the CDR3 had no stop codons and remained in frame with V and J, and every other rearrangement counted as non-productive. CDR3 was defined by IMGT convention, running from the second conserved V-encoded cysteine to the conserved J-encoded phenylalanine. The earlier analysis of roughly 590 of the donors excluded any sequence lacking an unambiguous match to a single V gene segment. An earlier analysis of under 750 of the donors called V segments functional above 56.7% productive rearrangements and segregating when the between-donor standard deviation exceeded 5%. A statistical classification framework was developed to diagnose cytomegalovirus status using the catalog of TCR beta chain sequences. A later analysis assigned V and J genes by comparing TCR nucleotide sequences with IMGT/GENE-DB human TR gene sequences. The TCRdist pipeline was used in a later analysis to assign CDR3 sequences and most-parsimonious VDJ recombination scenarios. In a later analysis, every TCR beta chain was defined by the combination of its CDR3 amino acid sequence and its V-gene family, and reads without a unique V-gene family were dropped. To address suspected cross-contamination and a sequencing artifact, a later analysis removed 450 to 700 highly shared, low-generation-probability nucleotide sequences. In a later analysis, a clonal expansion index was calculated for each public chain from normalized within-repertoire ranks of inferred template counts. In a later analysis, generation probabilities were computed with a VDJ recombination model fitted to out-of-frame rearrangements, and the resulting probabilities were checked against IGoR. In a later analysis, TCR-TCR, TCR-HLA and TCR-CMV co-occurrence was scored with hypergeometric tests, and a repertoire-size bias correction was applied to TCR pairs. False discovery rates were estimated in a later analysis by permuting HLA or CMV assignments 20 times. A later analysis grouped co-occurring TCRs with DBSCAN, adding TCRdist sequence similarity when clustering within HLA-allele-positive subsets. Repertoires with fewer than 30,000 or more than 120,000 public chains were left out of co-occurrence clustering, as were about 5 repertoires with anomalous nucleotide sharing. TCRdb's version of the immuneACCESS table is confined to in-frame rearrangements and falls short of the full clone set. An unresolved V gene accounts for under half of the shortfall where checked; the remainder is of unknown origin. V, J and clone size were drawn from that table, and D and trimming were deduced from the DNA. For this sample there are about 160,000 clones; roughly four fifths appear just once. Less than 1.2% of the sample goes to the ten largest clones.

This TCR came from a middle-aged woman in good health and CMV-seronegative. The sequence is built from TRBV5-6 and TRBJ1-2, with TRBD1 matching 9 junction bases. What was sequenced was PBMCs. At the DNA level, the sequence is TGTGCCAGCAGCTGGGGACAGGGTTTCGGCTATGGCTACACCTTC. Translation gives CASSWGQGFGYGYTF.